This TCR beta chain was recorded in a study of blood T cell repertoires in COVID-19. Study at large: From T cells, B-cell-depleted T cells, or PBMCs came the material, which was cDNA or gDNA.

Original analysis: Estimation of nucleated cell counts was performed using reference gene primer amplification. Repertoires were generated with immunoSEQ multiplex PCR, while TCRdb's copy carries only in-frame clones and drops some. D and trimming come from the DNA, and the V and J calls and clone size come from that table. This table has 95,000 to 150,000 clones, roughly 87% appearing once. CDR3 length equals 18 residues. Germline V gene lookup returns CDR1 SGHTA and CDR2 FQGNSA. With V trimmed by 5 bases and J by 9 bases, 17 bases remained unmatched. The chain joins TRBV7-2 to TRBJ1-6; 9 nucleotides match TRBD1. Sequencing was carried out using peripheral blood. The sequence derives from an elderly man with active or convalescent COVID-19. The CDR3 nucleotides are TGTGCCAGCAGCCATTACCCACAGGGGGCAAGTTCCGGTTCACCCCTCCACTTT. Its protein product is CASSHYPQGASSGSPLHF.